The rows below give T cell receptor beta chains drawn from one sample of a study of cytomegalovirus exposure and HLA in healthy donors. The table came from immunoSEQ multiplex PCR; TCRdb's copy has only in-frame clones and leaves some out. The sample contains under 170,000 clones, 79% of which appear only once. The sample taken for sequencing was PBMCs. Receptor source: a man aged 50-59 years in good health and CMV-seropositive. The CDR3 runs from the conserved cysteine through the conserved F or W. The D gene is left open where the match is weak. The size field is filled for only some rows; it gives once, few, many or a size class.

V gene	D gene	clone size	J gene	CDR3 DNA	CDR3 protein
TRBV19	-	-	TRBJ1-6	TGTGCCAGTAGTGTGAACCGGGACACTTCACCCCTCCACTTT	CASSVNRDTSPLHF
TRBV6-5	TRBD2	once	TRBJ2-7	TGTGCCAGCAGTTTAGCGGGAGGGGGGCCTTACGAGCAGTACTTC	CASSLAGGGPYEQYF
TRBV7-9	-	-	TRBJ2-2	TGTTCCAGCAGCCGAGGGCTAGCGCACACCGGGGAGCTGTTTTTT	CSSSRGLAHTGELFF
TRBV11-2	TRBD1	once	TRBJ1-2	TGTGCCAGCAGAACAGTCATCGCGAGACAGGGGTTTCGGGGCTACACCTTT	CASRTVIARQGFRGYTF
TRBV6-5	-	-	TRBJ1-2	TGTGCCAGCAGGTCGGGGGATTATACGGGCTACACCTTC	CASRSGDYTGYTF
TRBV6-1	-	many	TRBJ1-2	TGTGCCAGCAGCTGGACTCTAGCTAACTATGGCTACACCTTC	CASSWTLANYGYTF
TRBV4-1	TRBD1	-	TRBJ2-1	TGCGCCAGCATCGGATTGGGGCAGGGGGTTAACAATGAGCAGTTCTTC	CASIGLGQGVNNEQFF
TRBV28	-	-	TRBJ1-1	TGTGCCAGCAGGTCAGGGGACACTGAAGCTTTCTTT	CASRSGDTEAFF
TRBV5-6	TRBD1	-	TRBJ1-1	TGTGCCAGCAGCTTGCTTGGACAGGCCGGGAAGAACACTGAAGCTTTCTTT	CASSLLGQAGKNTEAFF
TRBV5-1	-	-	TRBJ2-5	TGCGCCAGCAGCGCGATGCTGGCTCGAGGCGGAGAGACCCAGTACTTC	CASSAMLARGGETQYF
TRBV6-1	-	few	TRBJ1-6	TGTGCCAGCATGCCGGGTCCTTATAATTCACCCCTCCACTTT	CASMPGPYNSPLHF
TRBV14	TRBD2	-	TRBJ2-1	TGTGCCAGCAGCCAAGCGGGAGGTCTCAATGAGCAGTTCTTC	CASSQAGGLNEQFF
TRBV25-1	-	-	TRBJ2-5	TGTGCCAGCAGTGAATCCGGGACACAAGAGACCCAGTACTTC	CASSESGTQETQYF
TRBV7-9	TRBD1	-	TRBJ2-1	TGTGCCAGCGAGAGGACAGGGGGTTTCTTC	CASERTGGFF
TRBV27	TRBD1	once	TRBJ1-6	TGTGCCAGCAGTTTAACAGGACAGGGGGTCTATTCACCCCTCCACTTT	CASSLTGQGVYSPLHF
TRBV29-1	TRBD1	-	TRBJ2-1	TGCAGCCTATCCCACACAGGGGGCCCCTACAATGAGCAGTTCTTC	CSLSHTGGPYNEQFF
TRBV11-2	-	once	TRBJ2-1	TGTGCCAGCAGCTTAATGATTCTAGCCGAGCAGTTCTTC	CASSLMILAEQFF
TRBV7-6	-	-	TRBJ2-7	TGTGCCAGCAGCTTGTCTCCAGTTGGCGAGCAGTACTTC	CASSLSPVGEQYF
TRBV9	-	-	TRBJ2-7	TGTGCCAGCAGCTCGCGGGACTCCTCCTACGAGCAGTACTTC	CASSSRDSSYEQYF
TRBV5-4	TRBD2	-	TRBJ2-7	TGTGCCAGCAGCTTACGTAGCGGGAGTGCTTACGAGCAGTACTTC	CASSLRSGSAYEQYF
TRBV7-9	TRBD2	-	TRBJ2-1	TGTGCCAGCAGCTTATCTTTCCAGCGGGAGAACAATGAGCAGTTCTTC	CASSLSFQRENNEQFF
TRBV6-5	TRBD2	-	TRBJ2-5	TGTGCCAGCCTTAGAAGCGGGAGTCCGGAGACCCAGTACTTC	CASLRSGSPETQYF
TRBV5-4	TRBD2	-	TRBJ2-7	TGTGCCAGCAGCTTGCGGACTAGCCGGGACGGGCAGTACTTC	CASSLRTSRDGQYF
TRBV5-4	TRBD2	-	TRBJ2-1	TGTGCCAGCAGCTTGAGCGGGAGCAACAATGAGCAGTTCTTC	CASSLSGSNNEQFF
TRBV4-2	-	-	TRBJ2-2	TGTGCCAGCAGCCAAGTCACTAGCATCCCCGGGGAGCTGTTTTTT	CASSQVTSIPGELFF
TRBV19	TRBD1	few	TRBJ1-1	TGTGCCAGTAGTATCCCCCTTAGACAGGGAGGCACTGAAGCTTTCTTT	CASSIPLRQGGTEAFF
TRBV28	TRBD2	-	TRBJ2-3	TGTGCCAGCCTAGCGGGAACACGAGATACGCAGTATTTT	CASLAGTRDTQYF
TRBV14	TRBD2	-	TRBJ2-3	TGTGCCAGCAGCCAAGGGACTAGCGGGAGTACAGATACGCAGTATTTT	CASSQGTSGSTDTQYF
TRBV10-3	-	few	TRBJ2-7	TGTGCCAGCAGGCTGACTCTACTATCTCTCTACGAGCAGTACTTC	CASRLTLLSLYEQYF
TRBV5-4	-	few	TRBJ1-2	TGTGCCAGCAGCGCACGAGGACAGAACTATGGCTACACCTTC	CASSARGQNYGYTF
TRBV5-1	-	-	TRBJ1-6	TGCGCCAGCAGCCTAAATCGGGGGAGTAAAGGTTCACCCCTCCACTTT	CASSLNRGSKGSPLHF
TRBV7-9	-	-	TRBJ2-3	TGTGCCAGCAGTTTAGCTGGCTCCGGCGGTACGCAGTATTTT	CASSLAGSGGTQYF
TRBV28	-	-	TRBJ2-7	TGTGCCAGCAGACTGACTAGTTACTACGAGCAGTACTTC	CASRLTSYYEQYF
TRBV18	TRBD1	-	TRBJ2-7	TGTGCCAGCTCACCAACCAGGACAGGGGGCTCCTACGAGCAGTACTTC	CASSPTRTGGSYEQYF
TRBV28	-	few	TRBJ2-2	TGTGCCAGCAGTTTGCTCAACAGGGACACCGGGGAGCTGTTTTTT	CASSLLNRDTGELFF
TRBV5-1	TRBD2	-	TRBJ2-2	TGCGCCAGCATAAACGGGCTAGCGGGCCTCGCGAACACCGGGGAGCTGTTTTTT	CASINGLAGLANTGELFF
TRBV5-5	-	-	TRBJ2-2	TGTGCCAGCAGCCCGACACCGAACACCGGGGAGCTGTTTTTT	CASSPTPNTGELFF
TRBV10-3	TRBD1	-	TRBJ1-2	TGTGCCACCTGGACAGGGGGCGAATCATATGGCTACACCTTC	CATWTGGESYGYTF
TRBV6-5	TRBD2	-	TRBJ2-3	TGTGCCAGCAGCAAAACTAGCGGGAGGGTTACGCAGTATTTT	CASSKTSGRVTQYF
TRBV5-1	-	-	TRBJ1-2	TGCGCCAGCAGCTTGGACCGTGGAGCCGATGGCTACACCTTC	CASSLDRGADGYTF
TRBV5-6	-	-	TRBJ2-7	TGTGCCAGCAGCTTGGCATCCGAGCAGTACTTC	CASSLASEQYF
TRBV30	-	-	TRBJ1-2	TGTGCCTGGACAGGGGATCACTATGGCTACACCTTC	CAWTGDHYGYTF
TRBV6-5	-	-	TRBJ2-7	TGTGCCAGCAGCGAGCCAGCGCGCTCCTACGAGCAGTACTTC	CASSEPARSYEQYF
TRBV4-1	-	-	TRBJ2-2	TGCGCCAGCAGCCAAGAGAGGCTGGCTGAGGAGCTGTTTTTT	CASSQERLAEELFF
TRBV27	TRBD2	few	TRBJ2-2	TGTGCCAGCAGTCGATTAGGGGGTAGCGGGACTAGGGGGGAGCTGTTTTTT	CASSRLGGSGTRGELFF
TRBV10-3	-	-	TRBJ2-5	TGTGCCATCAGTGAGTCAGCGCAGCTAGGAGAGCAGTACTTC	CAISESAQLGEQYF
TRBV10-3	TRBD1	-	TRBJ2-7	TGTGCCATCAGTGAGCCGGGACAGGGACACGAGCAGTACTTC	CAISEPGQGHEQYF
TRBV7-9	-	-	TRBJ1-2	TGTTCCAGCAGCCTCCGGCAGGGCGAGGTCTATGGCTACACCTTC	CSSSLRQGEVYGYTF
TRBV10-3	-	-	TRBJ2-7	TGTGCCATCAGTGAGTCGACATATGGGTACGAGCAGTACTTC	CAISESTYGYEQYF
TRBV6-5	TRBD2	-	TRBJ2-7	TGTGCCAGCAGTTACTCGACAGCGGGAGGGTACGAGCAGTACTTC	CASSYSTAGGYEQYF
TRBV30	-	few	TRBJ2-6	TGTGCCTGGAGTGTACTCCCCCCAAGTTCTGGGGCCAACGTCCTGACTTTC	CAWSVLPPSSGANVLTF
TRBV7-9	TRBD2	-	TRBJ2-2	TGTGCCAGCAGCTTCAGCGGGAGGTACACCGGGGAGCTGTTTTTT	CASSFSGRYTGELFF
TRBV11-3	TRBD2	-	TRBJ2-7	TGTGCCAGCAGCTCCCGGGATCGAGCGGGGGGCGAGCAGTACTTC	CASSSRDRAGGEQYF
TRBV9	TRBD2	once	TRBJ2-7	TGTGCCAGCAGCCCCTTCTCAGCGGGAGGGCCGGGCGAGCAGTACTTC	CASSPFSAGGPGEQYF
TRBV5-1	-	-	TRBJ1-1	TGCGCCAGCAGCCTCCAGGGCACTGAAGCTTTCTTT	CASSLQGTEAFF
TRBV19	-	-	TRBJ2-2	TGTGCCAGTAGTCCCGGGACTCTTACCGGGGAGCTGTTTTTT	CASSPGTLTGELFF
TRBV7-3	-	-	TRBJ2-1	TGTGCCAGCAGCTTAACTAGCGGAGCCTACAATGAGCAGTTCTTC	CASSLTSGAYNEQFF
TRBV11-3	TRBD2	-	TRBJ2-1	TGTGCCAGCAGCTTAGGTAGCGGGAGAGATGATGAGCAGTTCTTC	CASSLGSGRDDEQFF
TRBV11-2	TRBD1	-	TRBJ1-2	TGTGCCAGCAGCCCCCACGGACAGGGTTCGAATGGCTACACCTTC	CASSPHGQGSNGYTF